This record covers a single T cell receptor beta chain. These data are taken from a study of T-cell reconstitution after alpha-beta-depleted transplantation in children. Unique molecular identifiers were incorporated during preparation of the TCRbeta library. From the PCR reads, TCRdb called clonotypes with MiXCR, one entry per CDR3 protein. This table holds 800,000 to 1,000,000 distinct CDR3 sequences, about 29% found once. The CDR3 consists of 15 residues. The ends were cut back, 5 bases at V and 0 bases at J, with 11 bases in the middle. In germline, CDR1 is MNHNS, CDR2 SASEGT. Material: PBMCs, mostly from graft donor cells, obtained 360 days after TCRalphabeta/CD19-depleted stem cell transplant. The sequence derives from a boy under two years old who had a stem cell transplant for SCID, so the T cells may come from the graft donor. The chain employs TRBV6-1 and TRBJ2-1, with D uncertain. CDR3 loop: CASSRAGHSYNEQFF. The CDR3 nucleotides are TGTGCCAGCAGTAGGGCCGGCCACTCCTACAATGAGCAGTTCTTC.